The clone carrying this T cell receptor (beta chain) was seen ten or more times. Antigen specificity is unknown. Time point of the sample: sample taken at primary tumor resection. No cells were sorted before sequencing. The whole RNA sequenced was extracted from tumor, nontumor lung or frozen PBMC. This specimen belongs to a study of spatial heterogeneity in lung cancer. Overall study context: Matched bulk RNA-seq gave a T cell module score that correlated strongly with tumor-region TCR transcript counts.

TCRdb analysed the 5' RACE reads with MiXCR anew, one entry per CDR3 protein. The data show 100,000 to 110,000 distinct CDR3 sequences, 4% to 4.5% seen once. CDR1 is LGHNA and CDR2 is YNFKEQ in the germline V gene. The CDR3 has 13 amino acids. V lost 6 bases to trimming and J lost 7 bases, with 16 bases between them. Whole-study findings and limits: How many expanded intratumoral alpha and beta TCRs were present tracked the tumor mutation count, which was a count of nonsynonymous mutations.

The V gene is TRBV4-2, the J gene TRBJ2-7, with D possibly being TRBD2 (6 bases). Specimen: lung tumor tissue, collected at surgery. The receptor's source is a male donor with early-stage non-small cell lung cancer. CDR3 residues: CASSRVLAGEQYF. In DNA form, the CDR3 reads TGTGCCAGCAGTCGCGTACTAGCTGGTGAGCAGTACTTC.